Below, one T cell receptor (beta chain) is given with its context. In the PCR, 60 Vbeta and 13 Jbeta primers were used. This table comes from immunoSEQ multiplex PCR, and its TCRdb copy is limited to in-frame clones, with some not included. The data hold approximately 27,000 clones, with about three fifths observed a single time. This specimen belongs to a study of cytomegalovirus exposure and HLA in healthy donors. Germline CDR1 reads SGHRS; CDR2 reads YFSETQ. V lost 2 bases, J lost 6 bases, and 11 bases lay in between. The CDR3 covers 13 residues. Sequencing was performed on PBMCs. The chain links TRBV5-1 to TRBJ1-1; D unresolved. The sequence was collected from a male donor in good health and CMV-seropositive. CDR3 loop: CASSFGGASEAFF. The CDR3 coding sequence is TGCGCCAGCAGCTTTGGCGGTGCCTCTGAAGCTTTCTTT.